The 32 T cell receptor beta chains below come from one sample, sequenced in a study of spatial heterogeneity in lung cancer. General study findings and limits: For expanded intratumoral alpha and beta TCRs, counts tracked tumor mutation counts.

The sample's time point: sample taken at primary tumor resection. No cognate antigen is known for these TCRs. Using its own MiXCR run on the 5' RACE reads, TCRdb lists one record per CDR3 protein. The data hold 9,000 to 13,000 distinct CDR3 sequences, with around 8% observed a single time. The sample was lung tumor tissue, taken at surgery. These TCRs come from a female donor with early-stage non-small cell lung cancer.

This clonotype has only a few counts. This beta chain slipped into a library made for alpha chains as a stray read, so its size is not meaningful. The rearrangement uses TRBV27 and TRBJ2-3; 7 positions agree with TRBD2. Trimming removed 5 bases from V and 4 bases from J; junction bases left unmatched: 6. Germline loops: CDR1 MNHEY, CDR2 SMNVEV (reference sequence). This CDR3 has 14 amino acids. The CDR3 region has the DNA TGTGCCAGCAGTAAGCGAGCGGGGCCAGATACGCAGTATTTT. This sequence encodes CASSKRAGPDTQYF.

This clonotype was counted ten times or more. In a library made to pick up alpha chains, this beta chain is a stray read with a size that means little. The chain is built from TRBV7-3 and TRBJ2-5, with TRBD2 matching 10 bases. CDR1 SGHTA and CDR2 FQGTGA come from the germline V gene. This CDR3 has 15 amino acids. V shed 1 base, J shed 3 bases, and the junction held 2 bases outside the gene matches. The CDR3 here is CASSLMLAGEETQYF. The CDR3 nucleotides are TGTGCCAGCAGCTTAATGCTAGCGGGGGAAGAGACCCAGTACTTC. Combining the CDR3 with reference TRBV7-3 and TRBJ2-5 gives the whole variable domain GAGVSQTPSNKVTEKGKYVELRCDPISGHTALYWYRQSLGQGPEFLIYFQGTGAADDSGLPNDRFFAVRPEGSVSTLKIQRTERGDSAVYLCASSLMLAGEETQYFGPGTRLLVL.

Only a few counts were recorded for this clonotype. The library was prepared for alpha chains; this beta chain is a stray read, so its frequency means little. The V gene is TRBV11-2, the J gene TRBJ2-3; possibly TRBD2 for D (6 bases). CDR3 length equals 11 residues. Germline V gene data show CDR1 as SGHAT and CDR2 as FQNNGV. Trimming cost V 4 bases and J 11 bases, with 10 bases left between them. This chain's CDR3 is CASSSRDWQYF. Written as DNA, the CDR3 is TGTGCCAGCAGCTCCCGGGACTGGCAGTATTTT. Supplemented by reference TRBV11-2 and TRBJ2-3, the full variable domain reads EAGVAQSPRYKIIEKRQSVAFWCNPISGHATLYWYQQILGQGPKLLIQFQNNGVVDDSQLPKDRFSAERLKGVDSTLKIQPAKLEDSAVYLCASSSRDWQYFGPGTRLTVL.

This clonotype showed up many times. This beta chain was picked up by a library intended for alpha chains and is off target, so its count carries little meaning. This CDR3 reads CSARVGGQRMGGYTF. The CDR3 region has the DNA TGCAGTGCTAGAGTTGGGGGTCAACGAATGGGTGGCTACACCTTC. The chain combines TRBV20-1 with TRBJ1-2, with D perhaps matching TRBD1 (5 bases). Germline V lookup: CDR1 DFQATT, CDR2 SNEGSKA (reference sequence). V lost 1 base and J lost 7, with 19 bases in between. This CDR3 region has 15 residues.

By share, this clonotype ranks as medium-sized. This beta chain came through as a stray read in a library set up for alpha chains, and its size says little. The chain is built from TRBV20-1 and TRBJ1-1, with TRBD1 matching 7 bases. Germline trimming cut 1 base from V and 3 bases from J; bases unmatched to any gene: 8. This CDR3 contains 15 residues. The V gene's germline CDR1 is DFQATT and CDR2 SNEGSKA (reference sequence). Here the CDR3 reads CSARVRGRGDTEAFF. As DNA, the CDR3 is TGCAGTGCTAGAGTTCGCGGCAGGGGGGACACTGAAGCTTTCTTT.

This clonotype is labeled medium-sized. This beta chain slipped into a library made for alpha chains as a stray read, so its size is not meaningful. The V call is TRBV6-1, the J call TRBJ1-2; D remains ambiguous. In germline, CDR1 is MNHNS, CDR2 SASEGT. The germline V and J ends were trimmed by 8 bases and 0 bases, with 7 bases remaining between them. This CDR3 has 12 residues. The CDR3 reads CASANANYGYTF. As DNA, the CDR3 is TGTGCCAGCGCTAATGCTAACTATGGCTACACCTTC.

This clonotype was counted many times. Being off target in a library aimed at alpha chains, this beta chain has a size of little meaning. The CDR3 region is CSARRGAAPYEQYF. CDR3 coding DNA: TGCAGTGCTAGGCGGGGGGCGGCCCCATACGAGCAGTACTTC. The V gene is TRBV20-1, the J gene TRBJ2-7; the match to TRBD2 covers 8 bases. This CDR3 is 14 amino acids long. J lost 4 bases, V lost 3 bases, and 8 bases had no gene match. Germline V CDR1 and CDR2: DFQATT, SNEGSKA (reference sequence).

There are many counts of this clonotype. This beta chain is off target for a library built for alpha chains, so its abundance means little. The genes are TRBV27 and TRBJ2-4; tentative D call: TRBD1 (6 bases). V lost 5 bases to trimming and J lost 0 bases, with 20 bases between them. This CDR3 spans 18 amino acids. The germline CDR1 and CDR2 sequences are MNHEY and SMNVEV (reference sequence). The CDR3 nucleotides read TGTGCCAGCAGTCCCTTCCCCTTGACAGGACTAGCCAAAAACATTCAGTACTTC. It is translated as CASSPFPLTGLAKNIQYF.

This clonotype was counted ten times or more. This beta chain is an unintended read in a library built for alpha chains; its size means little. The V and J genes are TRBV7-9 and TRBJ2-7, with D unresolved. The CDR3 is made up of 15 amino acids. The germline V and J ends were trimmed by 2 bases and 3 bases, with 14 bases remaining between them. Germline V CDR1 and CDR2: SEHNR, FQNEAQ (reference sequence). The CDR3 DNA sequence: TGTGCCAGCAGCTTACCGGGCAGCCTATTCTACGAGCAGTACTTC. As protein: CASSLPGSLFYEQYF.

This clonotype came up many times. This beta chain turned up in a library designed for alpha chains; as an off-target read, its abundance says little. V usage is TRBV28 and J usage is TRBJ1-5; D unclear. V gave up 3 bases and J gave up 3 bases, with 12 bases separating them. The CDR3 extends over 15 amino acids. Germline CDR1 and CDR2: MDHEN and SYDVKM. CDR3 DNA sequence: TGTGCCAGCAGTTTTCAGGAGGGTCCCAATCAGCCCCAGCATTTT. Protein product: CASSFQEGPNQPQHF.

This clonotype was seen many times. This beta chain appears as a stray read in a library generated for alpha chains; its size is not informative. This chain joins TRBV2 and TRBJ2-7; TRBD1 agrees at 7 bases. This CDR3 contains 11 residues. The V gene's germline CDR1 is SNHLY and CDR2 FYNNEI. V lost 8 bases to trimming and J lost 10 bases; unmatched junction nucleotides: 8. The CDR3 coding sequence is TGTGCCAGCCGGGGACAGTTGGAACAGTACTTC. Its protein is CASRGQLEQYF.

This clonotype was counted only a few times. For a library built for alpha chains, this beta chain is a stray read; little rests on its size. The chain's CDR3 is CAWTQGAAGNYQPQHF. The CDR3 DNA reads as TGTGCCTGGACCCAAGGGGCGGCGGGCAATTATCAGCCCCAGCATTTT. The chain employs TRBV30 and TRBJ1-5, with TRBD1 as a possible D gene (5 bases). CDR1 is GTSNPN, CDR2 SVGIG, per germline (reference sequence). V lost 4 bases, J lost 5 bases, and 21 bases lay in between. This CDR3 contains 16 residues.

This clonotype has ten or more counts. This beta chain is a stray read from a library made for alpha chains; its abundance is not meaningful. The gene calls are TRBV5-6 and TRBJ2-5; 12 bases are shared with TRBD2. CDR3 length equals 15 residues. V lost 3 bases, J lost 5 bases, and 5 bases stayed unmatched. Germline V lookup: CDR1 SGHDT, CDR2 YYEEEE. The CDR3 DNA reads TGTGCCAGCAGCTCTAGCGGGGGGGCCCGGGAGACCCAGTACTTC. Its protein product is CASSSSGGARETQYF.

Points on this clonotype: A library made for alpha chains picked up this beta chain off target, so its size means little. The genes are TRBV7-9 and TRBJ2-2, with a tentative D call TRBD2 (5 bases). Trimming left V 8 bases short and J 6 bases short, with 16 bases between. CDR3 length equals 14 residues. Looked up from germline, CDR1 is SEHNR and CDR2 is FQNEAQ (reference sequence). The CDR3 loop is CASRKAGESGELFF. CDR3 nucleotide sequence: TGTGCCAGCCGAAAGGCCGGGGAGTCCGGGGAGCTGTTTTTT. The whole variable domain, filled in from reference TRBV7-9 and TRBJ2-2, reads DTGVSQNPRHKITKRGQNVTFRCDPISEHNRLYWYRQTLGQGPEFLTYFQNEAQLEKSRLLSDRFSAERPKGSFSTLEIQRTEQGDSAMYLCASRKAGESGELFFGEGSRLTVL.

With respect to this clonotype: This beta chain came through as a stray read in a library set up for alpha chains, and its size says little. The J gene is TRBJ2-3, the V gene TRBV20-1; 7 bases line up with TRBD2. CDR3 size: 13 residues. CDR1 is DFQATT and CDR2 is SNEGSKA in the germline V gene (reference sequence). V dropped 6 bases and J dropped 4; count of bases not matched to a gene: 7. CDR3 in DNA: TGCAGTGCCCCAGTAAGCGGGGCAGATACGCAGTATTTT. Translated: CSAPVSGADTQYF.

This clonotype was counted ten times or more. This beta chain appears as a stray read in a library generated for alpha chains; its size is not informative. The chain carries TRBV5-5 and TRBJ2-3; D unclear. Trimming removed 1 base from V and 4 bases from J, with 16 bases in between. Germline assignment: CDR1 SGHKS and CDR2 YYEKEE (reference sequence). This CDR3 spans 16 amino acids. CDR3 sequence: CASSLQSKGWADTQYF. Written as DNA, the CDR3 is TGTGCCAGCAGCTTGCAGTCTAAAGGATGGGCAGATACGCAGTATTTT.

This clonotype is labeled as medium-sized (0.01 to 0.1%). This beta chain is a stray read from a library made for alpha chains; its abundance is not meaningful. The chain has TRBV24-1 and TRBJ2-6; D remains unclear. This CDR3 contains 15 residues. Trimming cost V 12 bases and J 4 bases, with 18 bases left between them. CDR1 is KGHDR and CDR2 is SFDVKD in the germline V gene. This CDR3 reads CAACPWARGANVLTF. DNA of the CDR3: TGTGCCGCCTGCCCCTGGGCGCGAGGGGCCAACGTCCTGACTTTC.

With respect to this clonotype: A library prepared for alpha chains yielded this beta chain as an off-target read; its size is of little meaning. This chain connects TRBV7-2 to TRBJ2-7, with 9 bases that match TRBD1. The junction had 6 bases not matched to a gene; V was cut back by 4 bases and J by 2 bases. The CDR3 totals 15 residues. Germline V gene lookup returns CDR1 SGHTA and CDR2 FQGNSA. Here the CDR3 reads CASSSGTGPPYEQYF. The CDR3 bases are TGTGCCAGCAGCTCGGGGACAGGGCCACCCTACGAGCAGTACTTC.

This clonotype has a count of ten or more. As an off-target read in a library built for alpha chains, this beta chain has a frequency of little significance. This rearrangement joins TRBV5-1 to TRBJ2-5; D is ambiguous. V was shortened by 1 base and J by 5 bases, with 6 bases between the two germline ends. The CDR3 has 12 amino acids. Germline-derived CDR1 and CDR2 are SGHRS and YFSETQ. The CDR3 DNA is TGCGCCAGCAGCTTGATTGGGGAGACCCAGTACTTC. Translation: CASSLIGETQYF.

This clonotype was counted at least ten times. This beta chain is an off-target read within a library intended for alpha chains, so its frequency means little. The rearrangement uses TRBV12-3 or TRBV12-4 and TRBJ1-2; D may be TRBD1 (6 bases). CDR3 size: 15 residues. V dropped 7 bases and J dropped 6 bases, with 21 bases sitting between them. CDR3 in DNA: TGTGCCAGCACCCCGGGAGGGGGGAAAGGGAATGGCTACACCTTC. This sequence encodes CASTPGGGKGNGYTF.

Many counts were recorded for this clonotype. The library was built for alpha chains, so this beta chain is an off-target read and its size means little. The chain couples TRBV27 to TRBJ1-3; 7 nucleotides agree with TRBD1. V dropped 5 bases and J dropped 0; count of bases not matched to a gene: 4. Germline lookup yields CDR1 MNHEY and CDR2 SMNVEV (reference sequence). The CDR3 length is 15 residues. This CDR3 reads CASSPDRASGNTIYF. The CDR3 DNA is TGTGCCAGCAGTCCAGACAGGGCCTCTGGAAACACCATATATTTT.

This clonotype was seen at least ten times. Because the library targeted alpha chains, this beta chain is an off-target read whose size means little. The chain couples TRBV12-3 or TRBV12-4 to TRBJ1-6; D gene uncertain. The CDR3 has 14 residues. Trimming removed 3 bases at V and 8 bases at J, with 11 bases between. CDR3 in DNA: TGTGCCAGCAGTTTTACGGCCCTGGATTCACCCCTCCACTTT. Translated, it gives CASSFTALDSPLHF.

This clonotype has at least ten counts. Because this beta chain is a stray read in a library intended to capture alpha chains, its abundance should not be given much weight. The chain couples TRBV27 to TRBJ1-1; the match to TRBD1 covers 8 bases. CDR1 MNHEY and CDR2 SMNVEV come from the germline V gene (reference sequence). This CDR3 has 14 residues. The V and J ends lost 0 bases and 4 bases, in that order; junction bases with no gene match: 1. DNA of the CDR3: TGTGCCAGCAGTTTATCAACAGGGGGCACTGAAGCTTTCTTT. Protein product: CASSLSTGGTEAFF.

This clonotype has a count of ten or more. Since it is a stray read in a library aimed at alpha chains, this beta chain has a size that is not meaningful. The gene calls are TRBV29-1 and TRBJ2-1; no definite D call. The CDR3 is 11 residues long. V dropped 1 base and J dropped 10 bases, with 8 bases sitting between them. Germline V gives CDR1 SQVTM, CDR2 ANQGSEA. The CDR3 reads CSVEVGWEQFF. In nucleotides, the CDR3 is TGCAGCGTTGAAGTCGGTTGGGAGCAGTTCTTC.

This clonotype was seen many times. This beta chain is an unintended read in a library built for alpha chains; its size means little. The chain is built from TRBV6-2 or TRBV6-3 and TRBJ2-5; TRBD2 matches 8 bases. The CDR3 is made up of 13 amino acids. After removal of 6 bases from V and 5 bases from J, the junction contained 5 bases not matched to a gene. Germline CDR1 and CDR2: MNHEY and SVGEGT. CDR3 bases: TGTGCCAGCAGGAGCGGGGGCCGGGAGACCCAGTACTTC. It translates to CASRSGGRETQYF.

This clonotype was counted at least ten times. Since it is a stray read in a library aimed at alpha chains, this beta chain has a size that is not meaningful. The chain carries TRBV7-2 and TRBJ2-1, with a weak D call TRBD1 (6 bases). CDR1 and CDR2 from the germline V gene are SGHTA and FQGNSA. The CDR3 spans 12 residues. V lost 5 bases and J lost 10, with 12 bases in between. DNA of the CDR3: TGTGCCAGCAGCGGGGCAGGGGTGGAGCAGTTCTTC. Translation: CASSGAGVEQFF.

To note about this clonotype: As an off-target read in a library built for alpha chains, this beta chain has a frequency of little significance. The chain recombines TRBV7-9 with TRBJ1-1; D is ambiguous. The CDR3 covers 14 residues. Trimming pared 5 bases from V and 1 base from J, leaving 11 bases between. The germline V gene encodes CDR1 SEHNR and CDR2 FQNEAQ (reference sequence). The CDR3 is CASSPGPANTEAFF. Written as DNA, the CDR3 is TGTGCCAGCAGCCCTGGCCCGGCGAACACTGAAGCTTTCTTT. Full variable domain (missing parts from reference TRBV7-9 and TRBJ1-1): DTGVSQNPRHKITKRGQNVTFRCDPISEHNRLYWYRQTLGQGPEFLTYFQNEAQLEKSRLLSDRFSAERPKGSFSTLEIQRTEQGDSAMYLCASSPGPANTEAFFGQGTRLTVV.

This clonotype was counted at least ten times. This beta chain appears as a stray read in a library generated for alpha chains; its size is not informative. V usage is TRBV5-1 and J usage is TRBJ2-3, with TRBD2 as a possible D gene (6 bases). V was clipped by 1 base and J by 1 base, with 10 bases between them. This CDR3 spans 15 amino acids. The germline V gene encodes CDR1 SGHRS and CDR2 YFSETQ. The CDR3 region has the DNA TGCGCCAGCAGCTTGCGCGGGGTTCGCACAGATACGCAGTATTTT. The encoded protein is CASSLRGVRTDTQYF.

There are many counts of this clonotype. As an off-target read in a library built for alpha chains, this beta chain has a frequency of little significance. V gene TRBV24-1 combines with J gene TRBJ1-1; D is perhaps TRBD1 (6 bases). Trimming left V 3 bases short and J 11 bases short, with 9 bases between. The germline CDR1 and CDR2 sequences are KGHDR and SFDVKD. CDR3 length: 11 amino acids. The CDR3 sequence: CATSDGTSAFF. CDR3 sequence (DNA): TGTGCCACCAGTGATGGGACATCCGCTTTCTTT.

This clonotype has at least ten counts. This beta chain appears as a stray read in a library generated for alpha chains; its size is not informative. The chain is built from TRBV18 and TRBJ2-1; 12 nucleotides align to TRBD2. Per the germline V gene, CDR1 is KGHSH and CDR2 is LQKENI. The CDR3 is 15 amino acids. V was clipped by 2 bases and J by 6 bases; unmatched bases: 2. CDR3 DNA sequence: TGTGCCAGCTCACCAGGACTAGCGGGGCTCAATGAGCAGTTCTTC. It codes for CASSPGLAGLNEQFF.

This clonotype has at least ten counts. This beta chain slipped into a library made for alpha chains as a stray read, so its size is not meaningful. This rearrangement joins TRBV15 to TRBJ1-4; 10 nucleotides agree with TRBD1. The V and J ends lost 5 bases and 5 bases, in that order; junction bases with no gene match: 2. The CDR3 length is 14 residues. From germline, CDR1 is LNHNV and CDR2 YYDKDF (reference sequence). The CDR3 is CATSPGQGNEKLFF. For the CDR3, the DNA is TGTGCCACCAGCCCGGGACAGGGGAATGAAAAACTGTTTTTT.

This clonotype occurred many times. Little can be read into the size of this beta chain, an off-target read in a library designed for alpha chains. The V gene is TRBV7-3, the J gene TRBJ2-7; D might be TRBD1 (5 bases). Germline V gives CDR1 SGHTA, CDR2 FQGTGA. Trimming left V 2 bases short and J 4 bases short, with 15 bases between. CDR3 length equals 15 residues. CDR3: CASSLVGQGPYEQYF. CDR3 coding DNA: TGTGCCAGCAGCTTAGTCGGGCAGGGCCCATACGAGCAGTACTTC.